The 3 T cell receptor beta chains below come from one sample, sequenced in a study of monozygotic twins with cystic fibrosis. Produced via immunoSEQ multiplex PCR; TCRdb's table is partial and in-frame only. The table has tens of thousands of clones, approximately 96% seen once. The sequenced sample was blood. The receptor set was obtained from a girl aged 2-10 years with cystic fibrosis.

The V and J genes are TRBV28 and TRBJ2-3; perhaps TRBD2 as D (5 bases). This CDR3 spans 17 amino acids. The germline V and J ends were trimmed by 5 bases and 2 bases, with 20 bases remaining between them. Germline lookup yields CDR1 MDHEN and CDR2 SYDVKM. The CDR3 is CASSLGAWGDDTDTQYF. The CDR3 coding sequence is TGTGCCAGCAGTCTCGGTGCTTGGGGAGACGACACAGATACGCAGTATTTT.

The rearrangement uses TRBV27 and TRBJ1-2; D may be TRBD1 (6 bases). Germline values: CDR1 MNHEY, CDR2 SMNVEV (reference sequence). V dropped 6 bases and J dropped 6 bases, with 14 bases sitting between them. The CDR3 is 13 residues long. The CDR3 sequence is CASRALQGNGYTF. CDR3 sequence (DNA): TGTGCCAGCAGAGCGCTACAGGGAAATGGCTACACCTTC.

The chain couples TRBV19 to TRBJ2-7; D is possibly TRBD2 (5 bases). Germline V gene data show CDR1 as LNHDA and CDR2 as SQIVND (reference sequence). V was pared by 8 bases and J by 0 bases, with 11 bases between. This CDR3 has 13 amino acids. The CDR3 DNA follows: TGTGCCAGTGGGGTAGGACTCTCCTACGAGCAGTACTTC. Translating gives CASGVGLSYEQYF.